The 4 T cell receptor beta chains reported below all come from one sample, sequenced in a study of cytomegalovirus exposure and HLA in healthy donors. PCR primers comprised 60 Vbeta and 13 Jbeta primers. Using immunoSEQ multiplex PCR, the repertoire was profiled, and TCRdb retains in-frame clones only, with some absent. The sample holds 26,000 or so clones; just under 80% are singletons and the top ten take approximately 4.5%. The sequenced material came from PBMCs. The receptors here all came from a male donor in good health and CMV-seronegative.

The chain recombines TRBV4-1 with TRBJ2-7; 8 nucleotides line up with TRBD1. V lost 0 bases to trimming and J lost 2 bases; unmatched junction nucleotides: 9. CDR3 length equals 17 residues. Germline CDR1 MGHRA, CDR2 YSYEKL. This CDR3 is CASSQELPGQAAYEQYF. In DNA form, the CDR3 reads TGCGCCAGCAGCCAAGAGCTCCCGGGACAGGCGGCCTACGAGCAGTACTTC.

The genes are TRBV28 and TRBJ1-6; D possibly corresponds to TRBD1 (6 bases). Germline V gene lookup returns CDR1 MDHEN and CDR2 SYDVKM. This CDR3 is built from 15 residues. V was cut by 3 bases and J by 3 bases, with 9 bases left in between. This CDR3 reads CASSLPDSYNSPLHF. Written as DNA, the CDR3 is TGTGCCAGCAGTTTGCCGGACAGCTATAATTCACCCCTCCACTTT. Full variable domain (missing parts from reference TRBV28 and TRBJ1-6): DVKVTQSSRYLVKRTGEKVFLECVQDMDHENMFWYRQDPGLGLRLIYFSYDVKMKEKGDIPEGYSVSREKKERFSLILESASTNQTSMYLCASSLPDSYNSPLHFGNGTRLTVT.

This chain links TRBV6-5 with TRBJ1-2, with 7 nucleotides matching TRBD1. This CDR3 is 12 amino acids long. V was clipped by 5 bases and J by 8 bases; unmatched bases: 5. From germline, CDR1 is MNHEY and CDR2 SVGAGI. The CDR3 DNA reads TGTGCCAGCAGTCCGACAGGGACCGGCTACACCTTC. The encoded protein is CASSPTGTGYTF.

The chain is built from TRBV15 and TRBJ2-3; 15 bases line up with TRBD2. The V segment lost 5 bases and the J segment 8 bases; nucleotides outside the gene matches: 5. The V gene's germline CDR1 is LNHNV and CDR2 YYDKDF (reference sequence). The CDR3 extends over 15 amino acids. The CDR3 region has the DNA TGTGCCACCAGCTACCGGACTAGCGGGAGGGGTACGCAGTATTTT. Its translation is CATSYRTSGRGTQYF.